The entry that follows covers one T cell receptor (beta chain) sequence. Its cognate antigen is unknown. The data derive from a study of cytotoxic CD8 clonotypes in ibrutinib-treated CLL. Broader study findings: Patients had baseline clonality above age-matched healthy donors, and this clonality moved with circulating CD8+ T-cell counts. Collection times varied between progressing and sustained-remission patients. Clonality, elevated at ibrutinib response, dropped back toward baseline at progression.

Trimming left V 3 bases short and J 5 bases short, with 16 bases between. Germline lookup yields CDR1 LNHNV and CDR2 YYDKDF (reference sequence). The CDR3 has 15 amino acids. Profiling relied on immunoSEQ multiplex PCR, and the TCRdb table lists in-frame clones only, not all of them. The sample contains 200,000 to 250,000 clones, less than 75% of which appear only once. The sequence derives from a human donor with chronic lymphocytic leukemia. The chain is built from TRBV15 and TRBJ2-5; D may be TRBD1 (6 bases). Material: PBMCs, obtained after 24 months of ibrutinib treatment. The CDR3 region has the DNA TGTGCCACCAGCAGTGACCCGACAGGATACGAGACCCAGTACTTC. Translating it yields CATSSDPTGYETQYF.